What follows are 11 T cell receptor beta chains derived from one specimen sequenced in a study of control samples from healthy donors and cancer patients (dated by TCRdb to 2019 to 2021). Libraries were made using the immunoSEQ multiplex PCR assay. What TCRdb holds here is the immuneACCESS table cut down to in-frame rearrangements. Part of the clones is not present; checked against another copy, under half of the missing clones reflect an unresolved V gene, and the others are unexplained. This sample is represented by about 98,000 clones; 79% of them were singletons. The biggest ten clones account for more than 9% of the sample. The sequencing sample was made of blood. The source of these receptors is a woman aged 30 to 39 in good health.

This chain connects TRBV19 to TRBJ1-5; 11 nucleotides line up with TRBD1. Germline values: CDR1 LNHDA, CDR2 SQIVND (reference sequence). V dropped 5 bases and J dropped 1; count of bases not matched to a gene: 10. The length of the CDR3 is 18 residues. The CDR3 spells CASSSRWTGGKSNQPQHF. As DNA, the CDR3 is TGTGCCAGTAGTTCCCGCTGGACAGGGGGCAAGAGCAATCAGCCCCAGCATTTT.

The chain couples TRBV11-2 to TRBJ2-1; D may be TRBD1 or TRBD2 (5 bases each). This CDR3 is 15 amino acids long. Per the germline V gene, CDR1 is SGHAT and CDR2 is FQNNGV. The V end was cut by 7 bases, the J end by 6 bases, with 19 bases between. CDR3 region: CASKPYGAFPNEQFF. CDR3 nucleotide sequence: TGTGCCAGCAAACCCTACGGGGCGTTTCCCAATGAGCAGTTCTTC.

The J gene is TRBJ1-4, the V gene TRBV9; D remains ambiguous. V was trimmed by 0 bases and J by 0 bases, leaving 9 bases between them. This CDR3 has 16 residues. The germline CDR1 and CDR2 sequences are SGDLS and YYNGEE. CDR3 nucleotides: TGTGCCAGCAGCGTAGGAGACGGTGCAACTAATGAAAAACTGTTTTTT. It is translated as CASSVGDGATNEKLFF. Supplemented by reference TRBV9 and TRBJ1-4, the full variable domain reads DSGVTQTPKHLITATGQRVTLRCSPRSGDLSVYWYQQSLDQGLQFLIQYYNGEERAKGNILERFSAQQFPDLHSELNLSSLELGDSALYFCASSVGDGATNEKLFFGSGTQLSVL.

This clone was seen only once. In nucleotides, the CDR3 is TGTGCCAGCTCACCAGGGCAGCTCGTACAGCCCCAGCATTTT. This translates into CASSPGQLVQPQHF. This chain connects TRBV18 to TRBJ1-5; D call uncertain. CDR3 length: 14 amino acids. Germline V gene sequence: CDR1 KGHSH, CDR2 LQKENI. Trimming took off 2 bases at V and 7 bases at J, with 12 bases between the two ends.

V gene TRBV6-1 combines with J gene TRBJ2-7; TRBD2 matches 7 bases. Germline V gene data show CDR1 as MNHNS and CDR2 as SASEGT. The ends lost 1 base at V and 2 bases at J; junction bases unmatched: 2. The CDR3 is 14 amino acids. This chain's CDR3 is CASSEGGTTYEQYF. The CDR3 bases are TGTGCCAGCAGTGAAGGGGGGACTACCTACGAGCAGTACTTC.

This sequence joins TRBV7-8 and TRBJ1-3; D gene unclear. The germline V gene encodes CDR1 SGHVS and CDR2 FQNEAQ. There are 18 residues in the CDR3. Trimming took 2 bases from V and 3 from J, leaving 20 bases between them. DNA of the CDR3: TGTGCCAGCAGCTTACCGCGGGGTTCTCCTCTCTTTGGAAACACCATATATTTT. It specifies CASSLPRGSPLFGNTIYF.

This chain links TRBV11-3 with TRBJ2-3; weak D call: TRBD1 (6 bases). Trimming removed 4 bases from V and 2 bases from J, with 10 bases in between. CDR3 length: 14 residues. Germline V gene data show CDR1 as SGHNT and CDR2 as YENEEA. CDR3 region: CASSSGQTTDTQYF. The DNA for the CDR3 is TGTGCCAGCAGCTCTGGACAGACCACAGATACGCAGTATTTT.

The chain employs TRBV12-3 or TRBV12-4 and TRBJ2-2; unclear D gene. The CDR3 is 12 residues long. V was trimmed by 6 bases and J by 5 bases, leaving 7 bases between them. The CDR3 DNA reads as TGTGCCAGCAGCGGGTGGACCGGGGAGCTGTTTTTT. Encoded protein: CASSGWTGELFF.

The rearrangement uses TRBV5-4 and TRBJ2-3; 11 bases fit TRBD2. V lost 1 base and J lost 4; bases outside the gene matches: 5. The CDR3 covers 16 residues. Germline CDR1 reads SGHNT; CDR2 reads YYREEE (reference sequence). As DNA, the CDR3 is TGTGCCAGCAGCTTGTATAGCGGGGGGGCCTCAGATACGCAGTATTTT. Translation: CASSLYSGGASDTQYF.

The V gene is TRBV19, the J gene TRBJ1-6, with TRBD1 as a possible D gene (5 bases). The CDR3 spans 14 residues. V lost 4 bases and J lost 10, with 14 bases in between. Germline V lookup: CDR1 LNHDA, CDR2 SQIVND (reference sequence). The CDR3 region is CASSTRAEGSPLHF. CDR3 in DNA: TGTGCCAGTAGTACCAGGGCTGAAGGGTCACCCCTCCACTTT. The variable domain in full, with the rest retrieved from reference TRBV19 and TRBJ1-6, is DGGITQSPKYLFRKEGQNVTLSCEQNLNHDAMYWYRQDPGQGLRLIYYSQIVNDFQKGDIAEGYSVSREKKESFPLTVTSAQKNPTAFYLCASSTRAEGSPLHFGNGTRLTVT.

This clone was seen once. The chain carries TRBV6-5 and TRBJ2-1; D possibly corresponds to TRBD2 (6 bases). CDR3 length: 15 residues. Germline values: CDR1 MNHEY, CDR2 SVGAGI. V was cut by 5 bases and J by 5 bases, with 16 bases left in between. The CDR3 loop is CASSHPSGRDNEQFF. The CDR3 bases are TGTGCCAGCAGTCACCCCAGCGGGCGGGACAATGAGCAGTTCTTC.